Shown below are 8 T cell receptor beta chains from a single sample sequenced in a study of T cells after posttransplantation cyclophosphamide. Control samples came 1 year after myeloablative marrow transplants with methotrexate plus calcineurin inhibitor. The table came from immunoSEQ multiplex PCR; TCRdb's copy has only in-frame clones and leaves some out. The table includes 20,000 to 25,000 clones, 85% to 90% detected once. The starting material was PBMCs, obtained around 370 days after allogeneic stem cell transplant with calcineurin inhibitor and methotrexate. These receptors all stem from a female patient in her 30s who received an allogeneic stem cell transplant from an unrelated donor, was CMV-positive, and had acute and chronic GVHD. Part of the T cell pool may stem from the graft donor.

This chain connects TRBV30 to TRBJ1-3, with TRBD1 matching 7 bases. The CDR3 length is 13 residues. Germline-derived CDR1 and CDR2 are GTSNPN and SVGIG (reference sequence). Losses at the gene ends were 2 bases for V and 7 bases for J; bases not matched to a gene: 5. The CDR3 coding sequence is TGTGCCTGGAGTACATCCAGGGGGAACACCATATATTTT. It is translated as CAWSTSRGNTIYF.

This chain connects TRBV6-1 to TRBJ2-7, with a possible D match to TRBD1 (5 bases). The V gene's germline CDR1 is MNHNS and CDR2 SASEGT. The CDR3 totals 14 residues. Trimming took 4 bases from V and 2 from J, leaving 12 bases between them. CDR3 DNA: TGTGCCAGCAGTGTTTCCCGACAGACCTACGAGCAGTACGTC. Its translation: CASSVSRQTYEQYV.

V gene TRBV30 combines with J gene TRBJ1-5, with D possibly being TRBD1 (6 bases). There are 13 residues in the CDR3. The V gene's germline CDR1 is GTSNPN and CDR2 SVGIG (reference sequence). V was pared by 1 base and J by 5 bases, with 9 bases between. The CDR3 sequence is CAWSGGGDQPQHF. The CDR3 DNA reads TGTGCCTGGAGTGGAGGGGGGGATCAGCCCCAGCATTTT.

This chain links TRBV14 with TRBJ2-7; TRBD1 matches 10 bases. CDR3 length: 14 residues. Trimming took 4 bases from V and 2 from J; bases not matched to a gene: 2. Germline assignment: CDR1 SGHDN and CDR2 FVKESK. The CDR3 DNA sequence: TGTGCCAGCAGCCCGACAGGGGGCCCCTACGAGCAGTACTTC. Translated, it gives CASSPTGGPYEQYF.

The chain links TRBV7-8 to TRBJ2-1; D unresolved. The germline V gene has CDR1 SGHVS and CDR2 FQNEAQ. This CDR3 comprises 14 residues. Trimming cost V 2 bases and J 5 bases, with 10 bases left between them. The CDR3 here is CASSLRSGHNEQFF. The DNA for the CDR3 is TGTGCCAGCAGCTTACGCTCAGGCCACAATGAGCAGTTCTTC.

This clone was recorded only once. One end of the junction is discordant with germline, which a read error may explain. The J gene is TRBJ2-5, the V gene TRBV7-7; TRBD2 matches at 13 bases. Germline lookup yields CDR1 SSHAT and CDR2 FNYEAQ (reference sequence). The CDR3 spans 17 residues. The CDR3 bases are TGTGCTAGCAGCCCCCTACGACTAGCGGGGGGCCAAGAGACCCAGTACTTC. Its translation is CASSPLRLAGGQETQYF.

The chain is built from TRBV13 and TRBJ1-2; D may be TRBD1 (5 bases). The V gene's germline CDR1 is PRHDT and CDR2 FYEKMQ (reference sequence). This CDR3 is 12 amino acids long. V was pared by 5 bases and J by 10 bases, with 14 bases between. As DNA, the CDR3 is TGTGCCAGCAGCGATGACGACAGTCCCTACACCTTC. Its protein product is CASSDDDSPYTF.

J is TRBJ2-7 and V is TRBV30, with D unclear. The CDR3 sequence is 12 residues long. Germline V gene data show CDR1 as GTSNPN and CDR2 as SVGIG (reference sequence). V was clipped by 2 bases and J by 3 bases, with 8 bases between them. The CDR3 DNA reads as TGTGCCTGGAGTAAGTCCTACTACGAGCAGTACTTC. The encoded protein is CAWSKSYYEQYF.